This TCR beta chain was sequenced in a study of blood T cell repertoires in COVID-19. As for the study in general: Some COVID-19 samples were acute and others convalescent; all came from the United States, Italy and Spain. PBMCs, B-cell-depleted T cells, or T cells provided the cDNA or gDNA that made up the material.

CDR1 and CDR2 from the germline V gene are SNHLY and FYNNEI. The CDR3 is 16 residues long. Between the trimmed V and J ends, which lost 6 bases and 6 bases, there was a span of 24 bases. As originally analysed: Amplification from reference gene primers served as the basis for estimated nucleated cell counts. The method was immunoSEQ multiplex PCR; TCRdb's version includes in-frame clones alone and lacks a portion of them. V and J calls and clone size are those listed in that table; D and trimming were worked out from the DNA. The table includes a few hundred thousand clones, almost 90% detected once. Clinical histories supplied by participants themselves formed the basis of cohort assignment.

The sample was PBMCs or T cells enriched from blood (not recorded which). This rearrangement joins TRBV2 to TRBJ2-7; TRBD1 is a possible D gene (5 bases). This TCR was sampled from a woman aged 45-65 years with acute COVID-19. This chain's CDR3 is CASSNMKWQGYAEQYF. The CDR3, as DNA: TGTGCCAGCAGCAATATGAAGTGGCAGGGATATGCCGAGCAGTACTTC.